Shown below are 18 T cell receptor beta chains from a single sample sequenced in a study of glioma-infiltrating T cells. Amplification of TCR alpha and beta CDR3 regions from RNA used iRepertoire nested multiplex PCR. TCRdb recomputed calls from the multiplex PCR reads with MiXCR, one row per CDR3 protein. The sample includes more than 95,000 distinct CDR3 sequences, around 29% seen only once; the top ten take approximately 46%. The material sequenced was glioma tissue, nonneoplastic brain tissue, or PBMCs (not recorded which). These receptors all stem from a human donor with low-grade glioma or glioblastoma, undergoing nonglioma brain surgery, or in good health (not recorded which).

The rearrangement links TRBV12-5 to TRBJ2-7, with 7 bases fitting TRBD1. The CDR3 has 15 amino acids. The germline gives CDR1 LGHNT, CDR2 FRNRAP. With V trimmed by 3 bases and J by 4 bases, 9 bases remained unmatched. The CDR3, as DNA: TGTGCTAGTGGTTTTGCTGAACAGGGGAAATACGAGCAGTACTTC. Encoded protein: CASGFAEQGKYEQYF. Looking up the rest from reference TRBV12-5 and TRBJ2-7 gives the full variable domain: DARVTQTPRHKVTEMGQEVTMRCQPILGHNTVFWYRQTMMQGLELLAYFRNRAPLDDSGMPKDRFSAEMPDATLATLKIQPSEPRDSAVYFCASGFAEQGKYEQYFGPGTRLTVT.

The count of this clonotype is one. The junction does not match germline at one end; this may be a read error. This chain links TRBV20-1 with TRBJ2-1; 9 nucleotides match TRBD1. The CDR3 has 15 residues. Germline V gives CDR1 DFQATT, CDR2 SNEGSKA (reference sequence). This CDR3 reads CSTTGQGRSCNEQFF. The CDR3 DNA reads TGCAGTACTACAGGACAGGGGAGGTCCTGCAATGAGCAGTTCTTC.

This clonotype was recorded many times. The V and J genes are TRBV18 and TRBJ1-1; possibly TRBD1 for D (6 bases). The V gene lost 5 bases and the J gene lost 1 base, with 11 bases spanning the gap. Per germline, CDR1 KGHSH and CDR2 LQKENI. This CDR3 is built from 14 residues. The chain's CDR3 is CASSSGQTNTEAFF. CDR3 sequence (DNA): TGTGCCAGCTCATCAGGACAGACGAACACTGAAGCTTTCTTT.

The genes are TRBV7-9 and TRBJ1-2; D may be TRBD1 (5 bases). Germline lookup yields CDR1 SEHNR and CDR2 FQNEAQ (reference sequence). The CDR3 loop spans 13 amino acids. Trimming removed 5 bases at V and 2 bases at J, with 9 bases between. The DNA for the CDR3 is TGTGCCAGCAGCGCCCGGGACAACTATGGCTACACCTTC. This gives the protein CASSARDNYGYTF.

This clonotype was recorded at least ten times. V usage is TRBV20-1 and J usage is TRBJ1-5, with 8 bases matching TRBD1. Losses at the gene ends were 5 bases for V and 5 bases for J; bases not matched to a gene: 5. CDR3 length: 13 amino acids. Germline CDR1 DFQATT, CDR2 SNEGSKA (reference sequence). The CDR3 nucleotides are TGCAGTGCTCGGACAGGGAATGATCAGCCCCAGCATTTT. This encodes CSARTGNDQPQHF.

This clonotype was seen repeatedly, ten times or more. This chain uses TRBV25-1 with TRBJ2-5; D ambiguous. V dropped 4 bases and J dropped 7 bases, with 19 bases sitting between them. The CDR3 loop spans 15 amino acids. From germline, CDR1 is MGHDK and CDR2 SYGVNS. Here the CDR3 DNA reads TGTGCCAGCAGTGCGGGCCCCACTTCCCTAGGGACCCAGTACTTC. It translates to CASSAGPTSLGTQYF.

There are many counts of this clonotype. The rearrangement uses TRBV11-2 and TRBJ2-5, with 10 nucleotides matching TRBD2. Germline loops: CDR1 SGHAT, CDR2 FQNNGV. V was pared by 4 bases and J by 2 bases, with 4 bases of the junction left unmatched. The CDR3 is 15 residues long. Written as DNA, the CDR3 is TGTGCCAGCAGCTCACTAGCGGGACCTCAAGAGACCCAGTACTTC. It specifies CASSSLAGPQETQYF. Using reference TRBV11-2 and TRBJ2-5 for the parts outside the CDR3, the full variable domain is EAGVAQSPRYKIIEKRQSVAFWCNPISGHATLYWYQQILGQGPKLLIQFQNNGVVDDSQLPKDRFSAERLKGVDSTLKIQPAKLEDSAVYLCASSSLAGPQETQYFGPGTRLLVL.

This clonotype turned up a few times. The chain employs TRBV5-1 and TRBJ2-3; 8 positions agree with TRBD1. V was pared by 6 bases and J by 3 bases, with 9 bases of the junction left unmatched. In germline, CDR1 is SGHRS, CDR2 YFSETQ. The CDR3 runs 15 residues. The CDR3 spells CASIARGLETDTQYF. CDR3 bases: TGCGCCAGCATAGCCAGGGGGCTAGAAACAGATACGCAGTATTTT. The full variable domain, completed using reference TRBV5-1 and TRBJ2-3, is KAGVTQTPRYLIKTRGQQVTLSCSPISGHRSVSWYQQTPGQGLQFLFEYFSETQRNKGNFPGRFSGRQFSNSRSEMNVSTLELGDSALYLCASIARGLETDTQYFGPGTRLTVL.

This clonotype was seen a few times. V is TRBV5-1 and J is TRBJ2-3; either TRBD1 or TRBD2 may supply D (5 bases each). The germline V and J ends were trimmed by 4 bases and 4 bases, with 7 bases remaining between them. Germline V gene sequence: CDR1 SGHRS, CDR2 YFSETQ. CDR3 size: 12 residues. The CDR3 sequence is CASSRDADTQYF. CDR3 nucleotide sequence: TGCGCCAGCAGCCGGGACGCAGATACGCAGTATTTT.

At least ten counts were recorded for this clonotype. V and J are TRBV6-1 and TRBJ2-7; weak D call: TRBD2 (6 bases). Germline CDR1 is MNHNS and CDR2 is SASEGT. This CDR3 comprises 14 residues. The CDR3 bases are TGTTCCATCGCAACCTCCGGGGGTTCCTACGAGCAGTACTTC. Amino acid sequence: CSIATSGGSYEQYF.

This clonotype was counted ten times or more. The chain couples TRBV6-6 to TRBJ2-1; the D is unclear. The CDR3 extends over 15 amino acids. V lost 2 bases and J lost 3, with 11 bases in between. The germline V gene has CDR1 MNHNY and CDR2 SVGAGI (reference sequence). The CDR3 nucleotides read TGTGCCAGCAGTTACACCACTGGTATCTACAATGAGCAGTTCTTC. Translated: CASSYTTGIYNEQFF.

With regard to this clonotype: A read error may explain this, as a much larger clone is one base away. This chain links TRBV7-2 with TRBJ2-7; 7 bases match TRBD2. This CDR3 has 14 amino acids. Per germline, CDR1 SGHTA and CDR2 FQGNSA. After removal of 7 bases from V and 3 bases from J, the junction contained 9 bases not matched to a gene. CDR3 loop: CASTRTRYNYEQYF. The CDR3 DNA reads TGTGCCAGCACGCGGACTAGATACAACTACGAGCAGTACTTC.

A few counts support this clonotype. CDR3 in amino acids: CASSPDGSGTVWGYTF. Written as DNA, the CDR3 is TGTGCCAGCAGTCCTGATGGTTCGGGGACAGTGTGGGGCTACACCTTC. The V gene is TRBV7-2, the J gene TRBJ1-2; 7 nucleotides match TRBD1. The CDR3 length is 16 residues. Germline-derived CDR1 and CDR2 are SGHTA and FQGNSA. V lost 6 bases to trimming and J lost 8 bases; unmatched junction nucleotides: 18.

This clonotype was seen ten or more times. The chain carries TRBV6-1 and TRBJ1-3; D ambiguous. This CDR3 has 12 amino acids. Germline CDR1 reads MNHNS; CDR2 reads SASEGT. V was cut by 6 bases and J by 5 bases, with 8 bases left in between. This CDR3 reads CASSPGRNTIYF. The CDR3 DNA is TGTGCCAGCAGCCCCGGCCGAAACACCATATATTTT.

With regard to this clonotype: Being one base from a much bigger clone, this may be a read error. The rearrangement links TRBV20-1 to TRBJ2-5; perhaps D is TRBD1 or TRBD2 (5 bases each). Germline loops: CDR1 DFQATT, CDR2 SNEGSKA (reference sequence). This CDR3 comprises 15 residues. Trimming took 6 bases from V and 4 from J, leaving 21 bases between them. The CDR3 nucleotides are TGCAGTGCCCCTTTCCGGGACCCGGGTTCAGAGACCCAGTACTTC. Its protein is CSAPFRDPGSETQYF.

This clonotype was seen many times. This chain links TRBV7-9 with TRBJ1-5; D uncertain. Trimming shortened V by 5 bases and J by 4 bases, and 6 bases separated the two germline ends. Germline CDR1 SEHNR, CDR2 FQNEAQ (reference sequence). This CDR3 contains 12 residues. This CDR3 reads CASSPGNQPQHF. The CDR3 nucleotides read TGTGCCAGCAGCCCGGGAAATCAGCCCCAGCATTTT. Full variable domain (missing parts from reference TRBV7-9 and TRBJ1-5): DTGVSQNPRHKITKRGQNVTFRCDPISEHNRLYWYRQTLGQGPEFLTYFQNEAQLEKSRLLSDRFSAERPKGSFSTLEIQRTEQGDSAMYLCASSPGNQPQHFGDGTRLSIL.

Note on this clonotype: A much larger clone is a single base away; this may be a read error. The rearrangement links TRBV7-8 to TRBJ1-5; D unclear. The CDR3 is 14 residues long. Trimming stripped 5 bases from V and 2 bases from J, with 10 bases between. Germline CDR1 SGHVS, CDR2 FQNEAQ. The CDR3 DNA sequence: TGTGCCAGCAGCAGAGCCAAGGGCAATCAGCCCCAGCATTTT. Residues: CASSRAKGNQPQHF.

This clonotype was seen many times. V usage is TRBV12-3 or TRBV12-4 and J usage is TRBJ1-1, with no clear D. V gave up 2 bases and J gave up 4 bases, with 8 bases separating them. The CDR3 extends over 13 amino acids. The CDR3 protein is CASSLIAGTEAFF. CDR3 sequence (DNA): TGTGCCAGCAGTTTAATTGCAGGCACTGAAGCTTTCTTT.